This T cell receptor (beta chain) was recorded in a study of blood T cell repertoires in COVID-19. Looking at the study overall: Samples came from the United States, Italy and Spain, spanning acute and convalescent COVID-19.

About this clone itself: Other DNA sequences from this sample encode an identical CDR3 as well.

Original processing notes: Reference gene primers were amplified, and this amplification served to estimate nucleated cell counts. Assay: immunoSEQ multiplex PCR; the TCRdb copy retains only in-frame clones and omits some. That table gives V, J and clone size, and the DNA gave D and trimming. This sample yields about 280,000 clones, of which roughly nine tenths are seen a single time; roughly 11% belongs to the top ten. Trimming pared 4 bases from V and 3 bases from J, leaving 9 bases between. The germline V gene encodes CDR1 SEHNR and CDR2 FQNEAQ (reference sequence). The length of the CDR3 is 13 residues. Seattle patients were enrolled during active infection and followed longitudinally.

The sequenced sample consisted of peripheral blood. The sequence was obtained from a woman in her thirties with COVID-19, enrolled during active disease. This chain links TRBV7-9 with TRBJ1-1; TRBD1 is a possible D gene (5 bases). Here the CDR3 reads CASSSVGDTEAFF. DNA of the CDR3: TGTGCCAGCAGCTCCGTAGGGGACACTGAAGCTTTCTTT.